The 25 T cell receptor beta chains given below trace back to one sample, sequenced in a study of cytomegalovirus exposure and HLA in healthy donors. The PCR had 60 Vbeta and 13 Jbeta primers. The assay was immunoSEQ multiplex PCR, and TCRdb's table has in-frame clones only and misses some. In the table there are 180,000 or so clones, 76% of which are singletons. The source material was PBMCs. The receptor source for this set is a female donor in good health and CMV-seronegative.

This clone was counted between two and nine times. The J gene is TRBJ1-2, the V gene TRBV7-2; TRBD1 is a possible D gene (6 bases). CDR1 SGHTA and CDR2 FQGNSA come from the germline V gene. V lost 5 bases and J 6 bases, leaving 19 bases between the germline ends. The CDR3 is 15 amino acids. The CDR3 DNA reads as TGTGCCAGCAGCCCCAAGGGGGGGCCGGCTAATGGCTACACCTTC. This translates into CASSPKGGPANGYTF.

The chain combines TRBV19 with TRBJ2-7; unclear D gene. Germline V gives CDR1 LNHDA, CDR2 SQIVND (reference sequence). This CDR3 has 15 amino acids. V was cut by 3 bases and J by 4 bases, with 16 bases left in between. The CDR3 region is CASSMILTQPYEQYF. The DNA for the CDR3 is TGTGCCAGTAGTATGATATTGACACAGCCGTACGAGCAGTACTTC.

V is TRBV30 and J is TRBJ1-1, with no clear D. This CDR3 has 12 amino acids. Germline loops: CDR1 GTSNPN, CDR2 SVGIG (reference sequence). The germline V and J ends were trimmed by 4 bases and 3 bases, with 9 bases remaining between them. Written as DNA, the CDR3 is TGTGCCTGGAAGCGCGGGTACACTGAAGCTTTCTTT. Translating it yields CAWKRGYTEAFF.

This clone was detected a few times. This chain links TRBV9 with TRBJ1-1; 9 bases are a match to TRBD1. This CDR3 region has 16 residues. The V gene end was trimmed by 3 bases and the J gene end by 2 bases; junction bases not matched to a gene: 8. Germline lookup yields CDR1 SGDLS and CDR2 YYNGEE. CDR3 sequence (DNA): TGTGCCAGCAGCGCGGATGGACAGGGGAAAAACACTGAAGCTTTCTTT. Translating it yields CASSADGQGKNTEAFF.

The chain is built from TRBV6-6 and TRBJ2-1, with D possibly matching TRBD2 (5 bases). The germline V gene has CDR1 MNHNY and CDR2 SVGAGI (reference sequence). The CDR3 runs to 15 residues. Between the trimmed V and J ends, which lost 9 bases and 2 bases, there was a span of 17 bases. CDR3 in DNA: TGTGCCAGAAACTACATGGCCGGGGCCTACAATGAGCAGTTCTTC. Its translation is CARNYMAGAYNEQFF.

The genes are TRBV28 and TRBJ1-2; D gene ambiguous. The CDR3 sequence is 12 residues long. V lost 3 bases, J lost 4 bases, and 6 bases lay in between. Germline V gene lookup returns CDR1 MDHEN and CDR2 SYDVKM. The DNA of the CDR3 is TGTGCCAGCAGTTTTAGCAGCTATGGCTACACCTTC. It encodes CASSFSSYGYTF.

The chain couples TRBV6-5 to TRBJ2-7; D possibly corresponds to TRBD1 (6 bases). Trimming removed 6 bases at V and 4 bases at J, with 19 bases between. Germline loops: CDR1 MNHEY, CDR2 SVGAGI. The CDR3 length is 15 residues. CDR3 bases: TGTGCCAGCAGCCCTACCGACAGGTTCGGTTACGAGCAGTACTTC. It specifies CASSPTDRFGYEQYF.

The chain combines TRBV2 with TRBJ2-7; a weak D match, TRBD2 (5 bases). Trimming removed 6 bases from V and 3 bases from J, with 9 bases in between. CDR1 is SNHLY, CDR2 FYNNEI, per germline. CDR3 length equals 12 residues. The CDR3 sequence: CASSEDFYEQYF. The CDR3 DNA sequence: TGTGCCAGCAGCGAGGACTTCTACGAGCAGTACTTC.

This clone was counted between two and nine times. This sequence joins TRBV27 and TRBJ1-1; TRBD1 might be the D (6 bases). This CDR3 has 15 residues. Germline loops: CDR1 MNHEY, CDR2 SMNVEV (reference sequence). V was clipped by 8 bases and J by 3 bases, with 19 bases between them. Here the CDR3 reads CASEPGGGFHTEAFF. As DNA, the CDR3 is TGTGCCAGCGAACCTGGGGGCGGATTCCACACTGAAGCTTTCTTT.

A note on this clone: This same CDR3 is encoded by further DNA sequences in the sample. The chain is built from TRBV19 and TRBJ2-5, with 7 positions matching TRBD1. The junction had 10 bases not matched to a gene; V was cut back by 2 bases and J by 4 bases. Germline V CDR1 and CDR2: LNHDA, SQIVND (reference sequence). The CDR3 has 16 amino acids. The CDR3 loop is CASSIRFRGQPETQYF. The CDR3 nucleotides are TGTGCCAGTAGTATAAGATTTAGGGGACAGCCAGAGACCCAGTACTTC.

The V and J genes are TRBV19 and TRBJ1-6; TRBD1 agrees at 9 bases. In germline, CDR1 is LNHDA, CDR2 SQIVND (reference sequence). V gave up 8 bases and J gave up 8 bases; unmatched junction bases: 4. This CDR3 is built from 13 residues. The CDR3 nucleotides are TGTGCCAGTGGACAGGGGAGGGATTCACCCCTCCACTTT. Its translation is CASGQGRDSPLHF.

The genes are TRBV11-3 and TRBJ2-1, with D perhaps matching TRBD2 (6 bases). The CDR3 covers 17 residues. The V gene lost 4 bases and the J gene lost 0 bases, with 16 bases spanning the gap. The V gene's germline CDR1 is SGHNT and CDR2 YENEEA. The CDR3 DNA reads TGTGCCAGCAGCTATAGGGCGGGACCAGGCTCCTACAATGAGCAGTTCTTC. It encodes CASSYRAGPGSYNEQFF.

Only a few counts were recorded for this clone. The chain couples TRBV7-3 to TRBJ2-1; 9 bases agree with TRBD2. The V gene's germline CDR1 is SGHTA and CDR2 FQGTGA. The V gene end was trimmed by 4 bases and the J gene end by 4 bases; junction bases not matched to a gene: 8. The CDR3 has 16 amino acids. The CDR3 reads CASSSRASGTYNEQFF. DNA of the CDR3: TGTGCCAGCAGCTCCCGCGCTAGCGGGACATACAATGAGCAGTTCTTC.

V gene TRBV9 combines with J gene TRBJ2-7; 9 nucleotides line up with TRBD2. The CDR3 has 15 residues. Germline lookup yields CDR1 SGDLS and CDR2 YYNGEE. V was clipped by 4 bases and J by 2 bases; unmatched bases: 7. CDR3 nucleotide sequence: TGTGCCAGCAGCCCTGGGGCTAGCGGGACCTACGAGCAGTACTTC. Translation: CASSPGASGTYEQYF.

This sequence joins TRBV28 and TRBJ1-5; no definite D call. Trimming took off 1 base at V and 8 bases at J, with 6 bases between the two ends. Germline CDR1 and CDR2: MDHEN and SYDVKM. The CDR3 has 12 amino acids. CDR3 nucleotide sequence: TGTGCCAGCAGTTTATCCGGGAAGCCCCAGCATTTT. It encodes CASSLSGKPQHF.

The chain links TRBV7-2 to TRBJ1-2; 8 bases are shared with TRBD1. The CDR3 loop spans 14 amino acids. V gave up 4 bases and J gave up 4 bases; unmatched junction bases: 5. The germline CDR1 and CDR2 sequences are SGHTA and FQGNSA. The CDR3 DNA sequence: TGTGCCAGCAGCTCCAGGGGGCTAGGCTATGGCTACACCTTC. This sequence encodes CASSSRGLGYGYTF.

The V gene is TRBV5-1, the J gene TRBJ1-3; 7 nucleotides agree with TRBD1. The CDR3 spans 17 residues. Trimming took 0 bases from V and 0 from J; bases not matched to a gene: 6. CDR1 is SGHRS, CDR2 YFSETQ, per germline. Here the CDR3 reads CASSLGQGVPSGNTIYF. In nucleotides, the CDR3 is TGCGCCAGCAGCTTGGGCCAGGGGGTGCCCTCTGGAAACACCATATATTTT.

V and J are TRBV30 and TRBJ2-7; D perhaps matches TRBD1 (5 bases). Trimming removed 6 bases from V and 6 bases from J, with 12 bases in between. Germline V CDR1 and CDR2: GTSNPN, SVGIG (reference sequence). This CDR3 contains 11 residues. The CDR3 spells CACRTGPEQYF. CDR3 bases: TGTGCCTGCCGCACAGGTCCCGAGCAGTACTTC.

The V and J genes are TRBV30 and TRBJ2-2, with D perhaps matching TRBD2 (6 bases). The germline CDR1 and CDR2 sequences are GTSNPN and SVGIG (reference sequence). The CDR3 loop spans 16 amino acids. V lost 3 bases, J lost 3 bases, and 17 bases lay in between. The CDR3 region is CAWSHQAGLDTGELFF. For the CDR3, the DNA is TGTGCCTGGAGCCACCAGGCGGGGTTGGACACCGGGGAGCTGTTTTTT.

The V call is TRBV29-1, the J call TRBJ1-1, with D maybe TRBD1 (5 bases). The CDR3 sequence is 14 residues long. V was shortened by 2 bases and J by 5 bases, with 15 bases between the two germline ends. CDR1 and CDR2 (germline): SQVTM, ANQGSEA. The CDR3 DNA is TGCAGCGTTGAACCGCAGGGCCGGGGGACTGAAGCTTTCTTT. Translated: CSVEPQGRGTEAFF.

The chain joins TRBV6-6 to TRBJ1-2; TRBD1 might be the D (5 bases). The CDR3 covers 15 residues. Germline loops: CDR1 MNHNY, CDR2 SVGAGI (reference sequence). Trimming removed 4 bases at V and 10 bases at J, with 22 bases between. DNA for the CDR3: TGTGCCAGCAGTTCCGGCCTCGGGGGGAAGTCTCTCTACACCTTC. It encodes CASSSGLGGKSLYTF.

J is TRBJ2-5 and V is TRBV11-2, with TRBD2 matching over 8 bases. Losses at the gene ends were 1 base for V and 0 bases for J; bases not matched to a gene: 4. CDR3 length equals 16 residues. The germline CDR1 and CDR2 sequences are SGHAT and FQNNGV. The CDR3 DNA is TGTGCCAGCAGCTTAGTAGGCGGGGGGTACCAAGAGACCCAGTACTTC. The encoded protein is CASSLVGGGYQETQYF. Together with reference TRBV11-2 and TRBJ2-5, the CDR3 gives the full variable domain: EAGVAQSPRYKIIEKRQSVAFWCNPISGHATLYWYQQILGQGPKLLIQFQNNGVVDDSQLPKDRFSAERLKGVDSTLKIQPAKLEDSAVYLCASSLVGGGYQETQYFGPGTRLLVL.

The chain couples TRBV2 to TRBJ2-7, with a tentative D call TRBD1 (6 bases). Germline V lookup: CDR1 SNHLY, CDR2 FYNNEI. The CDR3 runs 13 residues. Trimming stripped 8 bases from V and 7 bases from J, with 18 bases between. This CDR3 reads CASGRDTRPEQYF. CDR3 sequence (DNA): TGTGCCAGCGGTCGGGACACGCGACCGGAGCAGTACTTC.

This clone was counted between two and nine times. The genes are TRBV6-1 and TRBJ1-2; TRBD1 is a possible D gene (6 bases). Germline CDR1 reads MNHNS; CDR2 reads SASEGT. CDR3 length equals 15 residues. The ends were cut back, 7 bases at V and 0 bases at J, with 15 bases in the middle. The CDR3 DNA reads TGTGCCAGCATGGGTAAACAGGGTACTAACTATGGCTACACCTTC. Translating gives CASMGKQGTNYGYTF.

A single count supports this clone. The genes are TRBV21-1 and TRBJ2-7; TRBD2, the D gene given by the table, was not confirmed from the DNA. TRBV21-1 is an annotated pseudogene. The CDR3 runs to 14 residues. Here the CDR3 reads CASSEEGRAYEQYF. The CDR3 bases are TGTGCCAGCAGTGAGGAGGGTAGGGCCTACGAGCAGTACTTC.